The 10 T cell receptor beta chains below were found in one sample sequenced in a study of blood T cell repertoires in COVID-19. Using immunoSEQ multiplex PCR, the repertoire was profiled, and TCRdb retains in-frame clones only, with some absent. The profile shows 350,000 to 500,000 clones, 80% to 90% of them singletons. The sequenced sample was peripheral blood. Source of these receptors: a man aged 18 to 30 with COVID-19, enrolled during active disease.

The genes are TRBV6-5 and TRBJ1-1, with D uncertain. The CDR3 runs 14 residues. The germline V and J ends were trimmed by 1 base and 0 bases, with 6 bases remaining between them. Germline V gives CDR1 MNHEY, CDR2 SVGAGI. The CDR3 sequence: CASSYYGLNTEAFF. The CDR3 DNA sequence: TGTGCCAGCAGTTACTATGGGCTGAACACTGAAGCTTTCTTT.

The genes are TRBV7-9 and TRBJ2-7; 11 positions agree with TRBD1. The trim removed 5 bases at V and 3 bases at J, leaving 6 bases unmatched. The CDR3 sequence is 15 residues long. In germline, CDR1 is SEHNR, CDR2 FQNEAQ (reference sequence). CDR3 in DNA: TGTGCCAGCAGCGTGATCGGGACAGGGGGCTACGAGCAGTACTTC. It specifies CASSVIGTGGYEQYF.

The V and J genes are TRBV7-2 and TRBJ2-5; TRBD2 aligns across 11 bases. With V trimmed by 1 base and J by 1 base, 2 bases remained unmatched. The germline CDR1 and CDR2 sequences are SGHTA and FQGNSA. CDR3 length: 16 residues. CDR3 bases: TGTGCCAGCAGCTTAGGACTAGCGGGATTCCAAGAGACCCAGTACTTC. It specifies CASSLGLAGFQETQYF.

This chain uses TRBV6-5 with TRBJ2-7; 11 positions agree with TRBD2. Trimming at V came to 7 bases and at J to 5 bases, leaving 7 bases not matched to a gene. The germline V gene has CDR1 MNHEY and CDR2 SVGAGI. The CDR3 runs to 14 residues. The CDR3 loop reads CASNRLAGRNEQYF. The CDR3 DNA reads as TGTGCCAGCAACCGACTAGCGGGGAGGAACGAGCAGTACTTC.

The rearrangement uses TRBV6-5 and TRBJ2-5, with a possible D match to TRBD1 (6 bases). The length of the CDR3 is 14 residues. Germline loops: CDR1 MNHEY, CDR2 SVGAGI. The V and J ends lost 2 bases and 5 bases respectively, with 12 bases between them. As DNA, the CDR3 is TGTGCCAGCAGTTACGAGGGGGTGGGTGAGACCCAGTACTTC. Translating it yields CASSYEGVGETQYF.

The chain carries TRBV21-1 and TRBJ2-7; TRBD2 is taken as the D call from the table, unchecked against the DNA. TRBV21-1 is shown as a pseudogene. The CDR3 consists of 17 residues. The CDR3 coding sequence is TGTGCCAGCAGCAAACTAAAAAGCGGGAAGGTGATCAACGAGCAGTACTTC. Amino acids: CASSKLKSGKVINEQYF.

The rearrangement joins TRBV29-1 to TRBJ2-5; D is perhaps TRBD1 (5 bases). CDR3 length: 14 residues. Trimming took 0 bases from V and 2 from J, leaving 10 bases between them. Germline loops: CDR1 SQVTM, CDR2 ANQGSEA. CDR3 residues: CSVEEASGQETQYF. The DNA of the CDR3 is TGCAGCGTTGAAGAGGCGTCAGGGCAAGAGACCCAGTACTTC.

The gene calls are TRBV5-4 and TRBJ2-7, with 7 bases aligning to TRBD2. This CDR3 is 15 amino acids long. J gave up 0 bases and V 4 bases, and 7 bases lay outside the gene matches. Germline CDR1 is SGHNT and CDR2 is YYREEE (reference sequence). The CDR3 DNA follows: TGTGCCAGCAGCCCATGGGGGGGAAGCTCCTACGAGCAGTACTTC. Translating gives CASSPWGGSSYEQYF.

The genes are TRBV7-9 and TRBJ2-3; 13 bases are a match to TRBD2. The CDR3 extends over 16 amino acids. In germline, CDR1 is SEHNR, CDR2 FQNEAQ (reference sequence). V lost 4 bases, J lost 5 bases, and 6 bases stayed unmatched. The chain's CDR3 is CASSYGLAGEGDTQYF. In nucleotides, the CDR3 is TGTGCCAGCAGCTACGGACTAGCGGGAGAGGGAGATACGCAGTATTTT.

The table lists this clone with a count of one. In DNA form, the CDR3 reads TGTGCCAGCAGCCAAGATGGTAGCGGGAGTGTACGATACTTC. Amino acid sequence: CASSQDGSGSVRYF. J is TRBJ2-7 and V is TRBV3-1 (or the pseudogene TRBV3-2); the match to TRBD2 covers 9 bases. V was clipped by 0 bases and J by 13 bases; unmatched bases: 10. Germline V lookup: CDR1 LGHDT, CDR2 YNNKEL (reference sequence). The CDR3 covers 14 residues.